These 6 T cell receptor beta chains share one sample of origin, sequenced in a study of T cell responses to AZD1222 COVID-19 vaccine. Repertoires were generated with immunoSEQ multiplex PCR, while TCRdb's copy carries only in-frame clones and drops some. The sample records roughly 100,000 clones, around nine tenths being singletons. This sample comprised peripheral blood, obtained 28 days after the second AZD1222 dose. These receptor sequences come from an adult who received the AZD1222 COVID-19 vaccine.

The V gene is TRBV5-1, the J gene TRBJ1-1; D is uncertain. The V and J ends lost 1 base and 5 bases respectively, with 18 bases between them. CDR3 length: 16 amino acids. Germline CDR1 and CDR2: SGHRS and YFSETQ. The CDR3 DNA reads as TGCGCCAGCAGCTTGAAGCCGGCAGGCGGCGGGACTGAAGCTTTCTTT. Residues: CASSLKPAGGGTEAFF.

This clone was detected only once. This CDR3 fails to terminate in the conserved phenylalanine or tryptophan, so it likely reflects a read error. The DNA is left out, because the CDR3 cannot be placed on it with certainty; the CDR3 is given as TCRdb lists it. The CDR3 loop reads CASRSLPKS. The gene calls are TRBV12-1 and TRBJ2-7. TRBV12-1 is given as a pseudogene. The length of the CDR3 is 9 amino acids, counting both ends.

The rearrangement links TRBV6-5 to TRBJ2-5; D tentatively fits TRBD1 or TRBD2 (5 bases each). This CDR3 is built from 13 residues. The V gene lost 4 bases and the J gene lost 3 bases, with 9 bases spanning the gap. CDR1 and CDR2 (germline): MNHEY, SVGAGI. The CDR3 loop is CASSFQGEETQYF. DNA for the CDR3: TGTGCCAGCAGTTTCCAGGGAGAAGAGACCCAGTACTTC.

The genes are TRBV11-2 and TRBJ2-7; D perhaps matches TRBD1 (5 bases). Trimming cost V 5 bases and J 3 bases, with 17 bases left between them. The germline gives CDR1 SGHAT, CDR2 FQNNGV. CDR3 length: 15 residues. CDR3 nucleotide sequence: TGTGCCAGCAGCCGCCGACAGACCCTGATCTACGAGCAGTACTTC. It translates to CASSRRQTLIYEQYF.

The chain employs TRBV10-3 and TRBJ1-5; 8 bases are shared with TRBD1. There are 15 residues in the CDR3. With 1 base clipped from V and 4 bases from J, the junction kept 3 bases outside the gene matches. The germline gives CDR1 ENHRY, CDR2 SYGVKD. CDR3 sequence (DNA): TGTGCCATCAGTGAGTATCAGGGGGCGAATCAGCCCCAGCATTTT. Residues: CAISEYQGANQPQHF.

V and J are TRBV5-5 and TRBJ2-5; 15 nucleotides align to TRBD2. Germline CDR1 SGHKS, CDR2 YYEKEE (reference sequence). The J segment lost 4 bases and the V segment lost 3 bases, leaving 13 bases of the junction unmatched. The CDR3 is made up of 19 amino acids. The CDR3, as DNA: TGTGCCAGCAGCTCTAAAACCGGGACTAGCGGGAGGACCAGAGAGACCCAGTACTTC. This encodes CASSSKTGTSGRTRETQYF.